This TCR beta chain was observed in a study of identical twins. Study-wide results and caveats: There were fewer insertions in abundant cord blood beta clonotypes, but memory repertoires showed no such pattern.

The CDR3 extends over 13 amino acids. Deletions cut 3 bases from V and 6 bases from J, with 6 bases between. Germline V gene lookup returns CDR1 ENHRY and CDR2 SYGVKD. TCRdb fed the 5' RACE reads into MiXCR, producing one record per CDR3 protein. The table lists more than 1.5 million distinct CDR3 sequences, around a third of them singletons. Of note for this clonotype: No antigen is known for it.

This chain links TRBV10-3 with TRBJ1-6; no definite D call. Sequencing used cord blood. The clonotype originates from a newborn girl in good health. The CDR3 DNA is TGTGCCATCAGTGATCACTCTAATTCACCCCTCCACTTT. This encodes CAISDHSNSPLHF.